These 8 T cell receptor beta chains were sequenced from one sample in a study of OX40 agonist ivuxolimab in advanced cancers. Assay used: immunoSEQ multiplex PCR; TCRdb lists only in-frame clones, some missing. The repertoire holds 30,000 to 45,000 clones, with 70% to 85% as singletons. The specimen comprised CD4+ or CD8+ T cells sorted from blood, sampled in a trial of the OX40 agonist ivuxolimab. The receptors shown here come from an adult with an advanced solid tumor such as melanoma, head and neck, liver or kidney cancer.

The CDR3 here is CASSQGATEAFF. In nucleotides, the CDR3 is TGTGCCAGCAGCCAGGGGGCCACTGAAGCTTTCTTT. The rearrangement links TRBV11-3 to TRBJ1-1, with 8 bases fitting TRBD1. The CDR3 sequence is 12 residues long. Germline V lookup: CDR1 SGHNT, CDR2 YENEEA. V lost 5 bases, J lost 4 bases, and 0 bases stayed unmatched. Combining the CDR3 with reference TRBV11-3 and TRBJ1-1 gives the whole variable domain EAGVVQSPRYKIIEKKQPVAFWCNPISGHNTLYWYLQNLGQGPELLIRYENEEAVDDSQLPKDRFSAERLKGVDSTLKIQPAELGDSAVYLCASSQGATEAFFGQGTRLTVV.

The chain is built from TRBV5-1 and TRBJ1-6; D may be TRBD1 (5 bases). Germline CDR1 and CDR2: SGHRS and YFSETQ. The CDR3 is made up of 14 amino acids. Trimming stripped 0 bases from V and 5 bases from J, with 6 bases between. The CDR3 sequence: CASSLADNNSPLHF. CDR3 nucleotides: TGCGCCAGCAGCTTGGCGGACAATAATTCACCCCTCCACTTT.

CDR3 in DNA: TGTGCCAGCAGCCAAGGGATGACGACAGGGGGCTCGGAGACCCAGTACTTC. Its protein product is CASSQGMTTGGSETQYF. J is TRBJ2-5 and V is TRBV4-2, with TRBD1 matching 10 bases. V shed 1 base, J shed 5 bases, and the junction held 10 bases outside the gene matches. The V gene's germline CDR1 is LGHNA and CDR2 YNFKEQ. The CDR3 contains 17 residues.

The chain links TRBV7-2 to TRBJ2-5, with TRBD2 matching 9 bases. The J call may be faulty, since TRBJ2-7 better matches the DNA end. The CDR3 loop spans 16 amino acids. The V gene's germline CDR1 is SGHTA and CDR2 FQGNSA. The CDR3 coding sequence is TGTGCCAGCAGCTTATCCGGCGGGGGGGGCTCCTACGAGCAGTACTTC. This codes for CASSLSGGGGSYEQYF.

The chain couples TRBV9 to TRBJ2-7, with 9 bases identical to TRBD2. Trimming removed 3 bases from V and 3 bases from J; junction bases left unmatched: 7. This CDR3 has 15 amino acids. The germline gives CDR1 SGDLS, CDR2 YYNGEE. The chain's CDR3 is CASSAHAGGLYEQYF. CDR3 nucleotides: TGTGCCAGCAGCGCACATGCGGGGGGGCTCTACGAGCAGTACTTC.

This clone was picked up a small number of times. The CDR3 DNA reads TGTGCCTGGAGGAAGTCGGGCGCCGGTCACGAGCAGTACTTC. Its translation is CAWRKSGAGHEQYF. This chain uses TRBV30 with TRBJ2-7; D is unclear. Germline V gene data show CDR1 as GTSNPN and CDR2 as SVGIG (reference sequence). The CDR3 length is 14 residues. V was cut by 3 bases and J by 5 bases, with 17 bases left in between.

The chain couples TRBV6-1 to TRBJ1-2, with D uncertain. Looked up from germline, CDR1 is MNHNS and CDR2 is SASEGT. V lost 1 base and J 2 bases, leaving 8 bases between the germline ends. This CDR3 region has 14 residues. The CDR3 nucleotides read TGTGCCAGCAGTGAAGACGTGGCAAACTATGGCTACACCTTC. Residues: CASSEDVANYGYTF.

The V call is TRBV11-2, the J call TRBJ2-5; D is unclear. V was trimmed by 0 bases and J by 5 bases, leaving 1 base between them. The CDR3 loop spans 11 amino acids. Germline V gene data show CDR1 as SGHAT and CDR2 as FQNNGV. The CDR3 bases are TGTGCCAGCAGCTTAGAGGAGACCCAGTACTTC. It encodes CASSLEETQYF.